This TCR beta chain is drawn from a study of blood T cell repertoires in COVID-19. Study-wide context: Nucleic acid was either cDNA or gDNA, and it came from T cells, B-cell-depleted T cells, or PBMCs.

This CDR3 region has 15 residues. Trimming left V 5 bases short and J 0 bases short, with 11 bases between. Per the germline V gene, CDR1 is LNHDA and CDR2 is SQIVND (reference sequence). Profiling relied on immunoSEQ multiplex PCR, and the TCRdb table lists in-frame clones only, not all of them. The sample includes 85,000 to 120,000 clones, 75% to 95% seen only once; the top ten take about 4%. This sequence joins TRBV19 and TRBJ1-5; D is ambiguous. The clonotype originates from a man between 18 and 29 years old with acute or convalescent COVID-19. Sequencing input: peripheral blood. This chain's CDR3 is CASSPRRDSNQPQHF. In nucleotides, the CDR3 is TGTGCCAGTAGTCCCCGCCGGGATAGCAATCAGCCCCAGCATTTT.